Listed below are T cell receptor beta chains from one sample, sequenced in a study of cytomegalovirus exposure and HLA in healthy donors. Profiled with immunoSEQ multiplex PCR; TCRdb holds only in-frame clones, not every one. The sample comprises about 200,000 clones, about 81% of which are singletons, and 1.5% to 2% rests with the top ten. What was sequenced was PBMCs. These receptors came from a man between 18 and 35 years old in good health and CMV-seronegative. Both conserved end residues are part of each CDR3. D genes are given only for firm matches. For some rows the clone size is stated as once, few or many, or as a class when expanded; others skip it.

j_gene,abundance,v_gene,d_gene,CDR3aa,CDR3nt
TRBJ1-1,NA,TRBV7-9,NA,CSSSLLRTEAFF,TGTTCCAGCAGCTTATTACGGACAGAAGCTTTCTTT
TRBJ2-7,NA,TRBV6-1,TRBD1,CASSADMGQGVYEQYF,TGTGCCAGCAGTGCCGACATGGGACAGGGGGTTTACGAGCAGTACTTC
TRBJ1-1,NA,TRBV9,NA,CASSGTRGNTEAFF,TGTGCCAGCAGCGGAACCAGGGGGAACACTGAAGCTTTCTTT
TRBJ1-5,NA,TRBV5-1,TRBD1,CASSLTLRGPYSNQPQHF,TGCGCCAGCAGCCTGACCCTCAGGGGGCCCTATAGCAATCAGCCCCAGCATTTT
TRBJ2-7,NA,TRBV4-1,TRBD1,CASSQGAGTGNYYEQYF,TGCGCCAGCAGCCAAGGCGCCGGGACAGGGAATTACTACGAGCAGTACTTC
TRBJ2-1,NA,TRBV7-6,TRBD1,CASRLDRGSYNEQFF,TGTGCCAGCAGGTTAGACAGGGGTTCCTACAATGAGCAGTTCTTC
TRBJ1-2,NA,TRBV10-3,NA,CAISADSYGYTF,TGTGCCATCAGTGCGGACAGCTATGGCTACACCTTC
TRBJ2-1,NA,TRBV5-1,TRBD2,CASSVVAGDNEQFF,TGCGCCAGCAGCGTGGTAGCGGGGGATAATGAGCAGTTCTTC
TRBJ2-3,NA,TRBV7-2,NA,CASRQASSTDTQYF,TGTGCCAGCAGACAGGCCTCAAGCACAGATACGCAGTATTTT
TRBJ2-2,many,TRBV6-4,TRBD2,CASSGLADTGELFF,TGTGCCAGCAGTGGACTAGCGGACACCGGGGAGCTGTTTTTT
TRBJ2-1,once,TRBV9,NA,CASSATRDKAYNEQFF,TGTGCCAGCAGCGCCACCCGGGACAAAGCCTACAATGAGCAGTTCTTC
TRBJ1-2,NA,TRBV7-2,TRBD1,CASSLGPVGTGGNYGYTF,TGTGCCAGCAGCTTAGGCCCCGTGGGGACAGGGGGTAACTATGGCTACACCTTC
TRBJ2-7,NA,TRBV11-1,TRBD2,CASSRGSGSGYEQYF,TGTGCCAGCAGCAGGGGTAGCGGGAGCGGTTACGAGCAGTACTTC
TRBJ2-7,NA,TRBV10-2,NA,CASSESVVGTNEQYF,TGCGCCAGCAGTGAGTCCGTGGTTGGGACAAACGAGCAGTACTTC
TRBJ1-3,NA,TRBV7-2,TRBD1,CASSLTGGVGGNTIYF,TGTGCCAGCAGCTTAACAGGGGGCGTTGGTGGAAACACCATATATTTT
TRBJ1-1,NA,TRBV30,NA,CAWTLVNTEAFF,TGTGCCTGGACACTTGTGAACACTGAAGCTTTCTTT
TRBJ2-7,NA,TRBV9,TRBD2,CASSQSEAGGSYEQYF,TGTGCCAGCAGCCAGTCGGAAGCGGGGGGATCCTACGAGCAGTACTTC
TRBJ2-1,NA,TRBV9,TRBD2,CASSSSGDSYNEQFF,TGTGCCAGCAGCTCTAGCGGGGACTCCTACAATGAGCAGTTCTTC
TRBJ2-3,once,TRBV29-1,NA,CSETIADTQYF,TGCAGCGAGACAATCGCGGATACGCAGTATTTT
TRBJ1-2,NA,TRBV7-2,TRBD1,CASSFLAGGNYGYTF,TGTGCCAGCAGCTTTTTGGCAGGGGGGAACTATGGCTACACCTTC
TRBJ1-1,NA,TRBV5-1,NA,CASSLMSEDTEAFF,TGCGCCAGCAGCTTGATGTCCGAGGACACTGAAGCTTTCTTT
TRBJ2-1,once,TRBV6-5,NA,CASSRDNEQFF,TGTGCCAGCAGTCGAGACAATGAGCAGTTCTTC
TRBJ1-5,NA,TRBV19,NA,CASSEPRSGHLLDILNQPQHF,TGTGCCAGTAGTGAACCTAGGTCGGGACACCTTCTTGATATTCTCAATCAGCCCCAGCATTTT
TRBJ1-6,NA,TRBV4-3,NA,CASSQDEGKSPLHF,TGCGCCAGCAGCCAAGATGAGGGAAAATCACCCCTCCACTTT
TRBJ1-2,NA,TRBV18,NA,CASSPPRSGNNYGYTF,TGTGCCAGCTCACCACCCAGGTCAGGGAACAACTATGGCTACACCTTC
TRBJ1-2,NA,TRBV29-1,TRBD1,CSVTGQGHGYTF,TGCAGCGTCACCGGACAGGGTCATGGCTACACCTTC
TRBJ2-3,NA,TRBV19,NA,CASSIVLTKTGTQYF,TGTGCCAGTAGTATAGTGCTGACGAAAACAGGTACGCAGTATTTT
TRBJ2-1,NA,TRBV25-1,TRBD2,CASRDSGSYNEQFF,TGTGCCAGCAGGGACAGCGGGAGCTACAATGAGCAGTTCTTC
TRBJ1-3,NA,TRBV4-1,NA,CASSQESLDSSSGNTIYF,TGCGCCAGCAGCCAAGAATCGCTGGACTCATCCTCTGGAAACACCATATATTTT
TRBJ1-2,few,TRBV5-6,NA,CASSLVGGSDWGYTF,TGTGCCAGCAGCTTGGTGGGGGGAAGTGATTGGGGCTACACCTTC
TRBJ1-6,NA,TRBV15,TRBD1,CATSRDRGQGSPLHF,TGTGCCACCAGCAGAGATAGGGGACAGGGGTCACCCCTCCACTTT
TRBJ2-1,NA,TRBV9,TRBD2,CASSVSGTRGEQFF,TGTGCCAGCAGCGTATCGGGGACTAGAGGTGAGCAGTTCTTC
TRBJ1-4,NA,TRBV7-6,NA,CASSFRTNEKLFF,TGTGCCAGCAGCTTCCGAACTAATGAAAAACTGTTTTTT
TRBJ2-3,NA,TRBV29-1,TRBD1,CSVLTGRTDTQYF,TGCAGCGTCCTGACAGGGCGGACAGATACGCAGTATTTT
TRBJ2-7,NA,TRBV10-1,TRBD1,CATGRTGEHEQYF,TGCGCCACCGGCCGGACAGGGGAGCACGAGCAGTACTTC
TRBJ2-7,few,TRBV11-2,TRBD1,CASSLGQDPSYEQYF,TGTGCCAGCAGCCTAGGACAGGATCCATCTTACGAGCAGTACTTC
TRBJ1-2,NA,TRBV11-3,NA,CASSPAPRQIPPPNYGYTF,TGTGCCAGCAGCCCGGCCCCCCGACAGATTCCCCCCCCCAACTATGGCTACACCTTC
TRBJ2-1,NA,TRBV11-2,TRBD2,CASSTGTSGPNEQFF,TGTGCCAGCAGCACCGGGACTAGCGGCCCCAATGAGCAGTTCTTC
TRBJ1-1,NA,TRBV29-1,TRBD1,CSAGQAEAFF,TGCAGCGCTGGACAGGCTGAAGCTTTCTTT
TRBJ2-7,NA,TRBV28,NA,CASSSLRGIRAYEQYF,TGTGCCAGCAGTTCCCTCCGGGGGATCCGAGCCTACGAGCAGTACTTC
TRBJ2-7,NA,TRBV2,TRBD1,CASFSGDSSYEQYF,TGTGCCAGCTTCTCCGGGGACAGCTCCTACGAGCAGTACTTC
TRBJ2-2,NA,TRBV4-3,TRBD1,CASSRYRTGERSGELFF,TGCGCCAGCAGTCGCTACCGGACAGGGGAGAGGTCCGGGGAGCTGTTTTTT
TRBJ2-2,NA,TRBV7-3,NA,CASSLNSGRATGELFF,TGTGCCAGCAGCTTAAACTCCGGCAGGGCGACCGGGGAGCTGTTTTTT
TRBJ1-5,NA,TRBV2,TRBD1,CASSRDRGKGQPQHF,TGTGCCAGCAGTAGGGACAGGGGAAAGGGCCAGCCCCAGCATTTT
TRBJ2-1,NA,TRBV4-3,TRBD2,CASSPGGGGYEQFF,TGCGCCAGCAGCCCCGGGGGGGGCGGGTACGAGCAGTTCTTC
TRBJ2-7,NA,TRBV4-3,NA,CASSQDWSTYEQYF,TGCGCCAGCAGCCAAGATTGGTCAACTTACGAGCAGTACTTC
TRBJ1-1,NA,TRBV5-4,NA,CASSFQGGTRVVTEAFF,TGTGCCAGCAGCTTCCAGGGAGGGACCCGGGTCGTAACTGAAGCTTTCTTT
TRBJ2-4,NA,TRBV14,TRBD2,CASSQGASGLAKNIQYF,TGTGCCAGCAGCCAAGGGGCTAGCGGATTAGCCAAAAACATTCAGTACTTC
TRBJ1-2,NA,TRBV9,TRBD1,CASSEIGTDYGYTF,TGTGCCAGCAGCGAAATCGGGACAGACTATGGCTACACCTTC